The rows below give T cell receptor beta chains drawn from one sample of a study of radiotherapy plus CTLA-4 blockade in lung cancer. The assay was immunoSEQ multiplex PCR, and TCRdb's table has in-frame clones only and misses some. Of around 22,000 clones listed, approximately 74% were seen once; the top ten hold approximately 3%. The source material was peripheral blood, sampled from a patient treated with radiotherapy plus ipilimumab. The receptors shown here come from a human donor with non-small cell lung cancer whose response to radiotherapy plus ipilimumab could not be evaluated. Both conserved end residues are trimmed from each CDR3.

CDR3aa,j_gene,v_gene
ASNPSGTGESQF,TRBJ2-1,TRBV2
ASSSIRGAGYGYT,TRBJ1-2,TRBV5-6
ASSPQSGSYEQY,TRBJ2-7,TRBV7-3
ASSTGTSGRLASYEQY,TRBJ2-7,TRBV9
ASSLGVALYNEQF,TRBJ2-1,TRBV28
AISEQGANNSPLH,TRBJ1-6,TRBV10-3
ASSKPPRRPYEQY,TRBJ2-7,TRBV21-1
ASSPLERSHNEQF,TRBJ2-1,TRBV27
ASRKDLPGYEQF,TRBJ2-1,TRBV2
ASSVERRGEAF,TRBJ1-1,TRBV2
ASTRTADQETQY,TRBJ2-5,TRBV19
AISESAGSLAKNIQY,TRBJ2-4,TRBV10-3
SVEEGQGGDEQF,TRBJ2-1,TRBV29-1
ASSFQGTDTEAF,TRBJ1-1,TRBV7-2
ASTPRGAEAEAF,TRBJ1-1,TRBV7-9
ASSLATGEAEAF,TRBJ1-1,TRBV5-4
ASDLRTGRNEQF,TRBJ2-1,TRBV2
ASSRSLVAGEYEQY,TRBJ2-7,TRBV4-2
ASSRTGGRTGELF,TRBJ2-2,TRBV5-8
ASSPARGNYGYT,TRBJ1-2,TRBV5-1
ASSTLGNTQY,TRBJ2-3,TRBV7-9
ASGRPGSNTGELF,TRBJ2-2,TRBV7-2
ASSFPGQNPYEQY,TRBJ2-7,TRBV5-6
ASSPGTSGYNEQF,TRBJ2-1,TRBV7-3
ASSIDGRGTLQPQH,TRBJ1-5,TRBV19
ASSLVWGTGRSYEQY,-,TRBV7-2
ASSLDGQNRETQY,TRBJ2-5,TRBV5-5
ASSLRAGVTTGELF,TRBJ2-2,TRBV7-6
ASSPVGTSTDTQY,TRBJ2-3,TRBV18
ASSLALNTGELF,TRBJ2-2,TRBV5-4
ASSLRGEADIQY,TRBJ2-4,TRBV5-1
ASSSTSANQPQH,TRBJ1-5,TRBV6-5
ASSKTGVGGYT,TRBJ1-2,TRBV6-5
ASIREVPGGQY,TRBJ2-7,TRBV2
ASSTITTGGSNYGYT,TRBJ1-2,TRBV28
ASSQNPGLAEEQY,TRBJ2-7,TRBV4-1
ASRRAGINQPQH,TRBJ1-5,TRBV10-1
ASSRWRREGTGELF,TRBJ2-2,TRBV7-2
ASSMGGAYEQY,TRBJ2-7,TRBV5-6
ASSQGGGQVNQPQH,TRBJ1-5,TRBV4-1
ASSGGLAGETQY,TRBJ2-5,TRBV2
ASSQGEGSGANVLT,TRBJ2-6,TRBV4-3
ASSRAGMNTEAF,TRBJ1-1,TRBV14
ASRSSGIPGNEQF,TRBJ2-1,TRBV7-2
ASRSAGTGSSGYT,TRBJ1-2,TRBV28